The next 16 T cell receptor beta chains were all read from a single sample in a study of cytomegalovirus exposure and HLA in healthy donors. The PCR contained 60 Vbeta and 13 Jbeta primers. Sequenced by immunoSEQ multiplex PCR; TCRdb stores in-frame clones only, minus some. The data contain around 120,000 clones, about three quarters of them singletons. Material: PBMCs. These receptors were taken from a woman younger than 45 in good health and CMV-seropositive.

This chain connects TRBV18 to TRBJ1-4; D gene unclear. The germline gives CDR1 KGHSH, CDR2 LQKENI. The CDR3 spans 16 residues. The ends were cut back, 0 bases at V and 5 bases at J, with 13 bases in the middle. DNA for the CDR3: TGTGCCAGCTCACCACCCGGAAGGCAGCGAAATGAAAAACTGTTTTTT. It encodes CASSPPGRQRNEKLFF. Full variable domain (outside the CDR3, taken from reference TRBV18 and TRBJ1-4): NAGVMQNPRHLVRRRGQEARLRCSPMKGHSHVYWYRQLPEEGLKFMVYLQKENIIDESGMPKERFSAEFPKEGPSILRIQQVVRGDSAAYFCASSPPGRQRNEKLFFGSGTQLSVL.

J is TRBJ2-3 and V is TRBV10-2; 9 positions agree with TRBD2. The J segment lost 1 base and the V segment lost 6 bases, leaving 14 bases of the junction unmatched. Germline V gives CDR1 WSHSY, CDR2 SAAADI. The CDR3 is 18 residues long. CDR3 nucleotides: TGCGCCAGCAGGACGGGGTACGGAGCGGGGGGACGCACAGATACGCAGTATTTT. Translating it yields CASRTGYGAGGRTDTQYF.

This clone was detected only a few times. Here the CDR3 reads CASSEATGGGYTF. The DNA of the CDR3 is TGTGCCAGCAGTGAAGCGACAGGGGGTGGCTACACCTTC. The chain joins TRBV2 to TRBJ1-2; 9 bases agree with TRBD1. V lost 0 bases, J lost 7 bases, and 0 bases stayed unmatched. This CDR3 spans 13 amino acids. From germline, CDR1 is SNHLY and CDR2 FYNNEI.

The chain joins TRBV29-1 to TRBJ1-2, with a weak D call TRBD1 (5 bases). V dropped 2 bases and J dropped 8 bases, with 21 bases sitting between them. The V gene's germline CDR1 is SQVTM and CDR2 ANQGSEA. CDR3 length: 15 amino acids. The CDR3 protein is CSVETSGEGLWGYTF. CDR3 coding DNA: TGCAGCGTTGAAACGTCGGGGGAAGGGCTCTGGGGCTACACCTTC. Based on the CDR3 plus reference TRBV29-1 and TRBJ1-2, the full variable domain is SAVISQKPSRDICQRGTSLTIQCQVDSQVTMMFWYRQQPGQSLTLIATANQGSEATYESGFVIDKFPISRPNLTFSTLTVSNMSPEDSSIYLCSVETSGEGLWGYTFGSGTRLTVV.

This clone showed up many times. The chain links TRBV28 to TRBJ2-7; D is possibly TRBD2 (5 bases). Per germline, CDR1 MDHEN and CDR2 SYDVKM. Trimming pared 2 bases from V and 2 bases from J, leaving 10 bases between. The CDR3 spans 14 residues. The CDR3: CASSLTGVPYEQYF. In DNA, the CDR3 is TGTGCCAGCAGTTTAACCGGGGTTCCCTACGAGCAGTACTTC.

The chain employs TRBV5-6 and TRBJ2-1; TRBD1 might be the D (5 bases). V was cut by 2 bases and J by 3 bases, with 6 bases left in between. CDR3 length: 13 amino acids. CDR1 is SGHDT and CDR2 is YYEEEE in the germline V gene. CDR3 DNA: TGTGCCAGCAGCTTAAGGGGCTACAATGAGCAGTTCTTC. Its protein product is CASSLRGYNEQFF.

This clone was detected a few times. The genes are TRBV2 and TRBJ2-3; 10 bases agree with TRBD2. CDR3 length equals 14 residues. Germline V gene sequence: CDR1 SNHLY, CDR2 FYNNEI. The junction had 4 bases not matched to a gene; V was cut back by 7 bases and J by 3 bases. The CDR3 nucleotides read TGTGCCAGCAACAAAGCGGGGGGGACAGATACGCAGTATTTT. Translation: CASNKAGGTDTQYF.

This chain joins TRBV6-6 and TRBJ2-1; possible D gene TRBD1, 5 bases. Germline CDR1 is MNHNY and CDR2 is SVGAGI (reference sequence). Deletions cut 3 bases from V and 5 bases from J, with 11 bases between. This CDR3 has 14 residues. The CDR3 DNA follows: TGTGCCAGCAGTTATGGGGCGGTTAACAATGAGCAGTTCTTC. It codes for CASSYGAVNNEQFF.

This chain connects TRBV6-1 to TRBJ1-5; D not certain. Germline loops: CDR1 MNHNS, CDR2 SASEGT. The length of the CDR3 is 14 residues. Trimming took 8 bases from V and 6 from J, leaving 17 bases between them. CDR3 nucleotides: TGTGCCAGCGAAAATGCGGAGGCAGCTCAGCCCCAGCATTTT. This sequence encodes CASENAEAAQPQHF.

As DNA, the CDR3 is TGTGCCAGCTCACGCGGGACAGGGGACAATCAGCCCCAGCATTTT. Its protein is CASSRGTGDNQPQHF. The chain carries TRBV18 and TRBJ1-5; 10 positions agree with TRBD1. With 4 bases clipped from V and 3 bases from J, the junction kept 3 bases outside the gene matches. This CDR3 comprises 15 residues. In germline, CDR1 is KGHSH, CDR2 LQKENI.

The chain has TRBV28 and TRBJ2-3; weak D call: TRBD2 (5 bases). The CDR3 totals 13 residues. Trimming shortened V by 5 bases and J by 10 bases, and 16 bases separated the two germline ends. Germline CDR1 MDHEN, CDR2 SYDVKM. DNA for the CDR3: TGTGCCAGCAGTCCCATGCGGGTTGGGGCGCAGTATTTT. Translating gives CASSPMRVGAQYF.

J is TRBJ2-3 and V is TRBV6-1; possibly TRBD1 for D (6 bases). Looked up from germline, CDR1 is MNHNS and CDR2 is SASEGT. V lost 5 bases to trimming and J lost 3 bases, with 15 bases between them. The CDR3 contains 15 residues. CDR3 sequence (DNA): TGTGCCAGCAGTATGTCCGTGGGGGCGACAGATACGCAGTATTTT. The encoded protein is CASSMSVGATDTQYF.

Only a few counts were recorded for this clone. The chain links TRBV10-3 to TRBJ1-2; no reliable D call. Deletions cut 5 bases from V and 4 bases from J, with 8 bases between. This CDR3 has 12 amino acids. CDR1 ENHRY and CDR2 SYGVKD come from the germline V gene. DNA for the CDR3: TGTGCCATCAGTCAACAGACCTATGGCTACACCTTC. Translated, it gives CAISQQTYGYTF.

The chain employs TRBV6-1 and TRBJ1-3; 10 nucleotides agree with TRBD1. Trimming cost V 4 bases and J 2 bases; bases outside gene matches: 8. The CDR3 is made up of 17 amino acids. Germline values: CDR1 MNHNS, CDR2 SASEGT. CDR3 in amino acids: CASSVSWTGGTGNTIYF. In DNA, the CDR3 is TGTGCCAGCAGTGTTAGTTGGACAGGGGGTACTGGAAACACCATATATTTT.

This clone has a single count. The CDR3 region has the DNA TGCGCCAGCAGCCTCGGGCCGGGGTACTCCTACGAGCAGTACTTC. Protein: CASSLGPGYSYEQYF. The V call is TRBV4-1, the J call TRBJ2-5, with D possibly matching TRBD2 (5 bases). The better agreement between TRBJ2-7 and the DNA end casts doubt on the J call. The CDR3 has 15 residues. Germline assignment: CDR1 MGHRA and CDR2 YSYEKL.

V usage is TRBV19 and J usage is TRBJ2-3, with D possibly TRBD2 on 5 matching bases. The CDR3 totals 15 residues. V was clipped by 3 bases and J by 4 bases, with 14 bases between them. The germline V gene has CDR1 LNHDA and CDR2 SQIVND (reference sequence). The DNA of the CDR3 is TGTGCCAGTAGTATTACTTCGGGGTACTCAGATACGCAGTATTTT. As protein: CASSITSGYSDTQYF.